The next 8 T cell receptor beta chains were all read from a single sample in a study of blood T cell repertoires in COVID-19. The table came from immunoSEQ multiplex PCR; TCRdb's copy has only in-frame clones and leaves some out. The sample includes about 240,000 clones, around 79% of them seen just once. Input material: peripheral blood. These receptors came from a woman of 80 years or more with acute or convalescent COVID-19.

The V gene is TRBV30, the J gene TRBJ2-5, with TRBD2 matching 10 bases. The CDR3 runs to 17 residues. Germline CDR1 is GTSNPN and CDR2 is SVGIG (reference sequence). V lost 0 bases and J lost 3; bases outside the gene matches: 10. This chain's CDR3 is CAWSVEWGLAKKETQYF. The CDR3 DNA reads as TGTGCCTGGAGTGTCGAATGGGGACTAGCGAAGAAAGAGACCCAGTACTTC.

This clone was found a few times. The rearrangement links TRBV6-1 to TRBJ1-2, with 10 bases lining up with TRBD1. Germline V gene lookup returns CDR1 MNHNS and CDR2 SASEGT. J was trimmed by 5 bases and V by 2 bases; bases with no gene match: 5. The CDR3 is 15 residues long. The CDR3 region has the DNA TGTGCCAGCAGTGAACGGGGACAGGGGAGGTATGGCTACACCTTC. As protein: CASSERGQGRYGYTF.

In nucleotides, the CDR3 is TGTGCCAGCAGTTACGGGGGGGGGCCTCTTGTTGAAAAACTGTTTTTT. Amino acids: CASSYGGGPLVEKLFF. V gene TRBV6-6 combines with J gene TRBJ1-4; D might be TRBD1 (6 bases). The V end was cut by 2 bases, the J end by 7 bases, with 17 bases between. Germline CDR1 MNHNY, CDR2 SVGAGI (reference sequence). This CDR3 region has 16 residues.

The chain joins TRBV20-1 to TRBJ1-6; D perhaps matches TRBD1 (6 bases). Germline-derived CDR1 and CDR2 are DFQATT and SNEGSKA (reference sequence). There are 15 residues in the CDR3. Trimming took off 3 bases at V and 5 bases at J, with 14 bases between the two ends. The CDR3 reads CSASSARGDNSPLHF. CDR3 bases: TGCAGTGCTAGTAGCGCCAGGGGCGATAATTCACCCCTCCACTTT.

The chain is built from TRBV3-1 (or the pseudogene TRBV3-2) and TRBJ1-4; 8 bases line up with TRBD1. Germline V gives CDR1 LGHDT, CDR2 YNNKEL (reference sequence). CDR3 length: 17 amino acids. V shed 6 bases and J 8 bases; nucleotides not matched to a gene: 17. The CDR3 is CASRPGTGLARGEKLFF. The CDR3, as DNA: TGTGCCAGCAGACCCGGGACAGGACTGGCCCGGGGAGAAAAACTGTTTTTT.

The chain has TRBV7-2 and TRBJ1-4, with a possible D match to TRBD1 (6 bases). Trimming took off 5 bases at V and 8 bases at J, with 18 bases between the two ends. The V gene's germline CDR1 is SGHTA and CDR2 FQGNSA. This CDR3 is 15 amino acids long. CDR3 amino acids: CASSQGGGSREKLFF. DNA for the CDR3: TGTGCCAGCAGCCAGGGAGGGGGGTCTCGGGAAAAACTGTTTTTT.

The chain links TRBV6-1 to TRBJ1-5; D call uncertain. The CDR3 spans 14 residues. Deletions cut 2 bases from V and 0 bases from J, with 5 bases between. CDR1 and CDR2 from the germline V gene are MNHNS and SASEGT. This chain's CDR3 is CASSEWHSNQPQHF. The CDR3 DNA follows: TGTGCCAGCAGTGAATGGCATAGCAATCAGCCCCAGCATTTT.

The V call is TRBV4-1, the J call TRBJ2-7; TRBD2 agrees at 7 bases. Trimming removed 3 bases from V and 6 bases from J; junction bases left unmatched: 8. Germline V gene lookup returns CDR1 MGHRA and CDR2 YSYEKL. The CDR3 spans 14 residues. The CDR3 DNA sequence: TGCGCCAGCAGCCATGGCGGGAGAGGGCCCGAGCAGTACTTC. Translated, it gives CASSHGGRGPEQYF.